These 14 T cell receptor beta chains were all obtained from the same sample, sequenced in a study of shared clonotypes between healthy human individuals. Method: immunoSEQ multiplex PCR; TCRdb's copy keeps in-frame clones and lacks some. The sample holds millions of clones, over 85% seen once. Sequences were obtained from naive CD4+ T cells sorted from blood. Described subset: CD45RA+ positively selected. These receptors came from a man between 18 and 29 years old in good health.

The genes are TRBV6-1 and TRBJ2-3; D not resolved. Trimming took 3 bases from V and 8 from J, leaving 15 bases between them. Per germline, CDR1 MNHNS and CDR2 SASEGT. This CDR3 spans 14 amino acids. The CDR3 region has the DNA TGTGCCAGCAGTGAGGCTCTTGTGGCAAGTACGCAGTATTTT. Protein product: CASSEALVASTQYF.

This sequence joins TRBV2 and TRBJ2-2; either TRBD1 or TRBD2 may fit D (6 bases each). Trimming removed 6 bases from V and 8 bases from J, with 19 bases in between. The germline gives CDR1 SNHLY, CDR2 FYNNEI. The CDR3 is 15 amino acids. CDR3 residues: CASSVLRGPQGELFF. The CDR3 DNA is TGTGCCAGCAGCGTACTCCGGGGGCCCCAGGGGGAGCTGTTTTTT.

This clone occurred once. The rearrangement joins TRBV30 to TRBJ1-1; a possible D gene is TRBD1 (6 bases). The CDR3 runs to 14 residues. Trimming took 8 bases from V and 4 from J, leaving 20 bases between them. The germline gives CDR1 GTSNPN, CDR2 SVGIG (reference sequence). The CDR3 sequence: CALVSGGRRTEAFF. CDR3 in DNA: TGTGCCCTAGTTAGTGGGGGGCGTCGCACTGAAGCTTTCTTT.

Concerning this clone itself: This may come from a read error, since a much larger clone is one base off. The CDR3 nucleotides read TGTGCCAGCAGCCGGGACAGGGGGGATCAGCCCCAGCATTTT. This codes for CASSRDRGDQPQHF. The genes are TRBV7-2 and TRBJ1-5; 11 positions match TRBD1. V trimming: 5 bases; J trimming: 5 bases; junction bases outside the gene matches: 2. Germline V gives CDR1 SGHTA, CDR2 FQGNSA. The CDR3 spans 14 residues.

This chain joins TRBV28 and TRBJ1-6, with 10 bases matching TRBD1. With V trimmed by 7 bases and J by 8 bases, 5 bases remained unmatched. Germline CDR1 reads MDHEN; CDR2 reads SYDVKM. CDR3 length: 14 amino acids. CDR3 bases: TGTGCCAGCACCCTGGGACAGGGGTATTCACCCCTCCACTTT. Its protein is CASTLGQGYSPLHF.

In nucleotides, the CDR3 is TGCGCCAGCAGCCAAGAGTGGGGACTAGCGGAGATAGAGGAGACCCAGTACTTC. Translation gives CASSQEWGLAEIEETQYF. J is TRBJ2-5 and V is TRBV4-3; 11 bases map to TRBD2. The CDR3 contains 18 residues. Germline CDR1 and CDR2: LGHNA and YSLEER. V dropped 0 bases and J dropped 5; count of bases not matched to a gene: 11.

CDR3 amino acids: CASGVLNDYGYTF. CDR3 DNA: TGTGCCAGTGGAGTTTTGAACGACTATGGCTACACCTTC. J is TRBJ1-2 and V is TRBV6-6; the D is unclear. Per the germline V gene, CDR1 is MNHNY and CDR2 is SVGAGI (reference sequence). V was shortened by 9 bases and J by 3 bases, with 14 bases between the two germline ends. CDR3 length equals 13 residues.

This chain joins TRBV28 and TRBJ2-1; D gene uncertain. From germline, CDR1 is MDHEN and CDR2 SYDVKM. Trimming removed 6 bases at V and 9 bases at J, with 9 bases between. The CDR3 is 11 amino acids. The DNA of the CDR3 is TGTGCCAGCAGCTCTACAGCTGAGCAGTTCTTC. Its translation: CASSSTAEQFF.

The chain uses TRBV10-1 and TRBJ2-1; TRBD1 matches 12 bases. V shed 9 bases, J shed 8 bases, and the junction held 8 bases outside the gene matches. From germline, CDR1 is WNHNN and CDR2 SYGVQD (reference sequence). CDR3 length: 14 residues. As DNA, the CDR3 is TGCGCCAGTAGACCCGGGACAGGGGGCGATGAGCAGTTCTTC. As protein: CASRPGTGGDEQFF.

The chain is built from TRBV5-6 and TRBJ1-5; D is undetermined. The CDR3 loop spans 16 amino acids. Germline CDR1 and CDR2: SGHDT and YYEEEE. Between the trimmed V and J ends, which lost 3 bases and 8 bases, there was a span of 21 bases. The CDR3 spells CASSSPLDRNQEPQHF. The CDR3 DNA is TGTGCCAGCAGCTCACCCTTGGACCGAAACCAAGAGCCCCAGCATTTT.

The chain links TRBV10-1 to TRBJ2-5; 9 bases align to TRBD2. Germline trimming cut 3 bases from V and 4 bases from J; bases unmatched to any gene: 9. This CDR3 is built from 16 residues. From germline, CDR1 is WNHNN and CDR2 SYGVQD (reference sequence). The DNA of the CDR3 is TGCGCCAGCAGTGACCCAGCGGGGGGCGGGATAGAGACCCAGTACTTC. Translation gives CASSDPAGGGIETQYF.

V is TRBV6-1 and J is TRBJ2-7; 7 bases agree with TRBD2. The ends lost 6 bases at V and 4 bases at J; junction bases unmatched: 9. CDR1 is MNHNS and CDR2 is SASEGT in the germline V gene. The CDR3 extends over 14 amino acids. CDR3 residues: CASRGGSLWYEQYF. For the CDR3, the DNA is TGTGCCAGCAGAGGCGGGAGTTTATGGTACGAGCAGTACTTC.

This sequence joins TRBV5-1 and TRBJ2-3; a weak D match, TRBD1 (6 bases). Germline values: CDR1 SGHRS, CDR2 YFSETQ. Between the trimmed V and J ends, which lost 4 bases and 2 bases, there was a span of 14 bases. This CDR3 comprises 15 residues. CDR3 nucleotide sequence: TGCGCCAGCAGCCCCCGGACAGTCCTCACAGATACGCAGTATTTT. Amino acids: CASSPRTVLTDTQYF.

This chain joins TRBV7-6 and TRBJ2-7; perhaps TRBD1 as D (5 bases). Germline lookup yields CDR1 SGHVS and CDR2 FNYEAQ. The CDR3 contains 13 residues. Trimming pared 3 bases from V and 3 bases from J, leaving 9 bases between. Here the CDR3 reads CASSFTRDYEQYF. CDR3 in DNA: TGTGCCAGCAGCTTTACCAGGGACTACGAGCAGTACTTC.